This TCR beta chain was captured in a study of shared clonotypes between healthy human individuals. Study details: Donors had three CD4 naive, three CD4 memory, two CD8 naive and one CD8 memory plate apiece. The study, taken as a whole, reports: The expectation was that sequencing depth would affect clonotype sharing among donors. Some clonotypes were shared by all four sorted-subset donors, while others were not shared. The non-shared ones had lower generation probabilities than the shared ones. Rarefaction showed that sequencing of sorted subsets was incomplete (despite large depth).

Positively selected for CCR7, the CD45RO-negative cells used as naive CD8 cells excluded terminally differentiated effector memory CD45RA+ cells. Assay used: immunoSEQ multiplex PCR; TCRdb lists only in-frame clones, some missing. The sample gives about 2.1 million clones, over 85% of which show up once; around 1.7% is in the top ten. On this clone itself: Its target is not known.

This CDR3 has 14 residues. Trimming removed 1 base at V and 4 bases at J, with 11 bases between. The germline V gene has CDR1 SGHAT and CDR2 FQNNGV. This receptor was taken from a man younger than 30 in good health. Some clones in this sample may be carry-over from other donors' samples. Sequenced sample: naive CD8+ T cells from PBMCs. This chain links TRBV11-2 with TRBJ2-7, with D perhaps matching TRBD1 or TRBD2 (5 bases each). The CDR3 protein is CASSLGAGRYEQYF. CDR3 sequence (DNA): TGTGCCAGCAGCTTAGGGGCAGGGAGATACGAGCAGTACTTC.